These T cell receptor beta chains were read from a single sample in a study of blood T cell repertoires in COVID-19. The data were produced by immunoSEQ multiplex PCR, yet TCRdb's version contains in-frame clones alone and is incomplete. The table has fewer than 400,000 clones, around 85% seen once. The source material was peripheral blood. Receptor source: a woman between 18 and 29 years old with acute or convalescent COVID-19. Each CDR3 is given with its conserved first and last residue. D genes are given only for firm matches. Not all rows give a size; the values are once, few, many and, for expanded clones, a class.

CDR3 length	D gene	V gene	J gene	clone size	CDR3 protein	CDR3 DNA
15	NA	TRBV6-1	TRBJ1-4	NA	CASSEGPATNEKLFF	TGTGCCAGCAGTGAAGGTCCGGCAACTAATGAAAAACTGTTTTTT
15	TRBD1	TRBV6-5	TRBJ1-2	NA	CASSSPPTGDYGYTF	TGTGCCAGCAGTTCTCCTCCGACAGGGGACTATGGCTACACCTTC
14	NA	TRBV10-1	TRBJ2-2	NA	CASSLTGATGELFF	TGCGCCAGCAGTCTTACAGGAGCCACCGGGGAGCTGTTTTTT
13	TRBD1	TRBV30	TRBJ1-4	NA	CAWHQGAGEKLFF	TGTGCCTGGCATCAGGGGGCGGGGGAAAAACTGTTTTTT
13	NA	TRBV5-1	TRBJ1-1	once	CAWRQDMNTEAFF	TGCGCCTGGAGACAGGACATGAACACTGAAGCTTTCTTT
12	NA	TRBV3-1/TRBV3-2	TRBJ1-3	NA	CASSLRGNTIYF	TGTGCCAGCAGCCTAAGGGGGAACACCATATATTTT
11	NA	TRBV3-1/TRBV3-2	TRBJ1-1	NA	CASSLYTEAFF	TGTGCCAGCAGCCTCTACACTGAAGCTTTCTTT
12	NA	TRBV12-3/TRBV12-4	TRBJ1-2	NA	CASSLRNYGYTF	TGTGCCAGCAGTTTGCGAAACTATGGCTACACCTTC
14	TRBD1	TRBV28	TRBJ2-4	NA	CASSLTGDGNIQYF	TGTGCCAGCAGTTTGACAGGGGATGGAAACATTCAGTACTTC
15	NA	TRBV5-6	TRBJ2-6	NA	CASSFTGAGANVLTF	TGTGCCAGCAGCTTCACAGGAGCCGGGGCCAACGTCCTGACTTTC
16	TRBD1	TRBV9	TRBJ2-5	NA	CASSVSSGRGHETQYF	TGTGCCAGCAGCGTAAGTTCGGGCAGGGGGCACGAGACCCAGTACTTC
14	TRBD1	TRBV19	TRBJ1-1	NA	CATAQDRGITEAFF	TGTGCCACCGCACAGGACAGGGGAATCACTGAAGCTTTCTTT
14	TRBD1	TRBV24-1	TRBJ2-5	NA	CATSEGQGGETQYF	TGTGCCACCAGTGAGGGACAGGGAGGAGAGACCCAGTACTTC
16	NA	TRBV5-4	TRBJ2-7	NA	CASSSGVEGGSYEQYF	TGTGCCAGCAGCTCGGGAGTTGAGGGTGGCTCCTACGAGCAGTACTTC
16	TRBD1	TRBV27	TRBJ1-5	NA	CASSPLSGGRNQPQHF	TGTGCCAGCAGTCCCCTTTCAGGGGGCCGCAATCAGCCCCAGCATTTT
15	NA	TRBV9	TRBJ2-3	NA	CASSARDSRTDTQYF	TGTGCCAGCAGCGCGCGGGACAGCCGCACAGATACGCAGTATTTT
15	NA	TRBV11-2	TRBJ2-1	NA	CASSLSLASYNEQFF	TGTGCCAGCAGCTTATCACTAGCATCCTACAATGAGCAGTTCTTC
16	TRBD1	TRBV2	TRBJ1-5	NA	CASSQTGTAINQPQHF	TGTGCCAGCAGCCAAACCGGGACAGCGATCAATCAGCCCCAGCATTTT
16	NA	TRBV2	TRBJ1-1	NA	CASIKWGRAMNTEAFF	TGTGCCAGCATTAAGTGGGGGCGAGCGATGAACACTGAAGCTTTCTTT
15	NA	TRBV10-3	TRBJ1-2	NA	CAISPTEVTYYGYTF	TGTGCCATCAGTCCCACAGAAGTAACCTACTATGGCTACACCTTC
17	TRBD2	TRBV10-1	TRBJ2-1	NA	CASSDFTSGRSYNEQFF	TGCGCCAGCAGTGACTTTACTAGCGGGAGATCCTACAATGAGCAGTTCTTC
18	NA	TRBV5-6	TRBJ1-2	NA	CASSLAGETELFWYGYTF	TGTGCCAGCAGCTTGGCCGGGGAGACTGAGCTTTTTTGGTATGGCTACACCTTC
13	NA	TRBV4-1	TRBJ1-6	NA	CASSQEGNSPLHF	TGCGCCAGCAGCCAAGAGGGCAATTCACCCCTCCACTTT
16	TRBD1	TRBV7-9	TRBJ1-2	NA	CASSLGTGEGNYGYTF	TGTGCCAGCAGCTTAGGGACAGGAGAAGGGAACTATGGCTACACCTTC
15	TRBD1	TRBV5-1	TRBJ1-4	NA	CASSQPTGIDEKLFF	TGCGCCAGCAGCCAACCGACAGGGATCGATGAAAAACTGTTTTTT
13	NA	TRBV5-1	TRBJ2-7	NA	CASSLAPVSEQYF	TGCGCCAGCAGCTTGGCCCCAGTTTCCGAGCAGTACTTC
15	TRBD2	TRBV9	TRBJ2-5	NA	CASSASGSRTETQYF	TGTGCCAGCAGCGCGAGCGGGAGTAGAACAGAGACCCAGTACTTC
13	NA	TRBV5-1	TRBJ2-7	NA	CASSLVESYEQYF	TGCGCCAGCAGCTTGGTAGAGTCCTACGAGCAGTACTTC
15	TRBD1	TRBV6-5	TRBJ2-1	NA	CASHSLRTGYNEQFF	TGTGCCAGCCACAGCCTAAGGACAGGCTACAATGAGCAGTTCTTC
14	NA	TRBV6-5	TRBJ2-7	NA	CASSYAGNGYEQYF	TGTGCCAGCAGTTACGCGGGAAACGGTTACGAGCAGTACTTC
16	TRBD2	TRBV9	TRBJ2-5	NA	CASSVGNSGRGETQYF	TGTGCCAGCAGCGTAGGTAATAGCGGGAGGGGTGAGACCCAGTACTTC
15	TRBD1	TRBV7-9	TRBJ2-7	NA	CASSTGQGAIYEQYF	TGTGCCAGCAGCACGGGACAGGGGGCGATCTACGAGCAGTACTTC